These 22 T cell receptor beta chains came from one sample sequenced in a study of CD8 T cells in Susac syndrome. Random hexamers were used to reverse transcribe an amount of roughly 0.45 to 1 ug RNA. One entry per CDR3 protein results from TCRdb running MiXCR on the immunoSEQ multiplex PCR reads. The table has about 130,000 distinct CDR3 sequences, approximately 95% seen once; the top ten hold about 0.18%. The sequencing input was CD8+ T cells from PBMCs. The receptors derive from a human donor with Susac syndrome.

This chain links TRBV2 with TRBJ2-2; tentatively, D is TRBD2 (6 bases). CDR1 and CDR2 from the germline V gene are SNHLY and FYNNEI. Trimming cost V 4 bases and J 1 base, with 19 bases left between them. This CDR3 has 18 residues. The CDR3 region has the DNA TGTGCCAGCAGTGGCGAGGACGGGAGTAGAGAGAACACCGGGGAGCTGTTTTTT. Encoded protein: CASSGEDGSRENTGELFF. The whole variable domain, filled in from reference TRBV2 and TRBJ2-2, reads EPEVTQTPSHQVTQMGQEVILRCVPISNHLYFYWYRQILGQKVEFLVSFYNNEISEKSEIFDDQFSVERPDGSNFTLKIRSTKLEDSAMYFCASSGEDGSRENTGELFFGEGSRLTVL.

This chain links TRBV14 with TRBJ2-6, with D hard to call. The germline V gene has CDR1 SGHDN and CDR2 FVKESK. This CDR3 contains 16 residues. Trimming took off 3 bases at V and 3 bases at J, with 12 bases between the two ends. CDR3 sequence: CASSQDGLFGANVLTF. DNA for the CDR3: TGTGCCAGCAGCCAGGACGGGTTATTTGGGGCCAACGTCCTGACTTTC.

V usage is TRBV4-1 and J usage is TRBJ2-5; no clear D. The germline V gene encodes CDR1 MGHRA and CDR2 YSYEKL. Trimming took off 6 bases at V and 5 bases at J, with 16 bases between the two ends. This CDR3 contains 14 residues. The CDR3 protein is CASSAQASAETQYF. The CDR3 DNA reads TGCGCCAGCAGTGCCCAGGCGTCCGCGGAGACCCAGTACTTC.

In regard to this clonotype: Germline is not matched at one junction end, which may reflect a read error. The chain joins TRBV24-1 to TRBJ2-3, with TRBD1 identical over 8 bases. CDR3 size: 13 residues. In germline, CDR1 is KGHDR, CDR2 SFDVKD. The CDR3 region is CATSGLTGETQYF. The CDR3 DNA sequence: TGTGCCACCAGTGGTTTGACAGGGGAGACGCAGTATTTT.

V and J are TRBV25-1 and TRBJ2-5; D may be TRBD1 or TRBD2 (6 bases each). Germline V lookup: CDR1 MGHDK, CDR2 SYGVNS. Between the trimmed V and J ends, which lost 6 bases and 4 bases, there was a span of 12 bases. The CDR3 is made up of 13 amino acids. This CDR3 reads CASRPGGPETQYF. The CDR3 DNA sequence: TGTGCCAGCAGGCCCGGGGGCCCAGAGACCCAGTACTTC.

The V gene is TRBV6-5, the J gene TRBJ1-1; possibly TRBD1 for D (6 bases). The CDR3 runs to 13 residues. Trimming removed 2 bases at V and 6 bases at J, with 10 bases between. In germline, CDR1 is MNHEY, CDR2 SVGAGI. The CDR3 DNA is TGTGCCAGCAGTTACCAAGGGGGTCCTGAAGCTTTCTTT. Translating gives CASSYQGGPEAFF.

The chain uses TRBV5-6 and TRBJ1-4; D is unresolved. The V end was cut by 0 bases, the J end by 6 bases, with 6 bases between. Germline CDR1 SGHDT, CDR2 YYEEEE. The CDR3 length is 13 residues. CDR3: CASSLGLDEKLFF. The CDR3 DNA sequence: TGTGCCAGCAGCTTGGGTCTGGATGAAAAACTGTTTTTT.

The DNA for the CDR3 is TGTGCCAGCAGTTTATCTTTCCCCGGACTAGCGGGAGGGTCGAACACCGGGGAGCTGTTTTTT. Translating gives CASSLSFPGLAGGSNTGELFF. The chain links TRBV27 to TRBJ2-2; TRBD2 matches at 15 bases. Germline CDR1 reads MNHEY; CDR2 reads SMNVEV (reference sequence). This CDR3 region has 21 residues. Losses at the gene ends were 0 bases for V and 0 bases for J; bases not matched to a gene: 8.

This chain joins TRBV7-9 and TRBJ1-1, with D unresolved. Deletions cut 5 bases from V and 4 bases from J, with 17 bases between. Germline assignment: CDR1 SEHNR and CDR2 FQNEAQ (reference sequence). This CDR3 comprises 15 residues. DNA for the CDR3: TGTGCCAGCAGCCCCATAGCCTCCCCGGGCACTGAAGCTTTCTTT. Translating gives CASSPIASPGTEAFF.

The chain recombines TRBV5-1 with TRBJ2-5; 7 nucleotides line up with TRBD2. Germline CDR1 and CDR2: SGHRS and YFSETQ. The V segment lost 4 bases and the J segment 3 bases; nucleotides outside the gene matches: 6. This CDR3 region has 14 residues. The CDR3: CASSTGLDEETQYF. In DNA, the CDR3 is TGCGCCAGCAGCACCGGACTAGACGAAGAGACCCAGTACTTC.

The V gene is TRBV27, the J gene TRBJ2-1, with 7 bases matching TRBD1. This CDR3 has 12 amino acids. The germline CDR1 and CDR2 sequences are MNHEY and SMNVEV (reference sequence). Losses at the gene ends were 4 bases for V and 14 bases for J; bases not matched to a gene: 8. DNA of the CDR3: TGTGCCAGCAGTTCCGATGACAGGGAAGAGTTCTTC. Its protein is CASSSDDREEFF.

The chain has TRBV6-5 and TRBJ2-3, with D hard to call. Germline CDR1 and CDR2: MNHEY and SVGAGI. Trimming left V 6 bases short and J 5 bases short, with 12 bases between. The CDR3 length is 13 residues. This chain's CDR3 is CASSDTPEDTQYF. In nucleotides, the CDR3 is TGTGCCAGCAGCGATACCCCTGAAGATACGCAGTATTTT.

The sample holds one count of this clonotype. The genes are TRBV5-6 and TRBJ2-1; no firm D call. Trimming cost V 3 bases and J 6 bases, with 16 bases left between them. Per the germline V gene, CDR1 is SGHDT and CDR2 is YYEEEE. This CDR3 is 15 amino acids long. The CDR3 region has the DNA TGTGCCAGCAGCTACGGGCTCAGCCACGGCAATGAGCAGTTCTTC. Its protein is CASSYGLSHGNEQFF.

The chain has TRBV12-3 or TRBV12-4 and TRBJ2-1; unclear D gene. V was cut by 1 base and J by 13 bases, with 17 bases left in between. The CDR3 is 14 amino acids. The CDR3 DNA reads as TGTGCCAGCAGTTTAGTTAGCAGGACCTCCGCACAGTTCTTC. It is translated as CASSLVSRTSAQFF.

The gene calls are TRBV12-5 and TRBJ1-1; D gene unclear. Trimming left V 7 bases short and J 0 bases short, with 6 bases between. This CDR3 is 12 amino acids long. Per the germline V gene, CDR1 is LGHNT and CDR2 is FRNRAP. In DNA, the CDR3 is TGTGCTAGTGCCCGTTTGAACACTGAAGCTTTCTTT. Its translation: CASARLNTEAFF.

This clonotype was detected once. V usage is TRBV5-1 and J usage is TRBJ2-7; a possible D gene is TRBD2 (5 bases). Germline values: CDR1 SGHRS, CDR2 YFSETQ. CDR3 length: 15 residues. V was clipped by 5 bases and J by 3 bases, with 18 bases between them. The CDR3 spells CASRYAGNFDYEQYF. CDR3 DNA sequence: TGCGCCAGCAGGTATGCCGGGAATTTCGACTACGAGCAGTACTTC.

The rearrangement uses TRBV20-1 and TRBJ2-7; 8 nucleotides agree with TRBD1. V was clipped by 1 base and J by 1 base; unmatched bases: 0. The CDR3 has 13 amino acids. Germline V gene data show CDR1 as DFQATT and CDR2 as SNEGSKA (reference sequence). The CDR3 loop is CSARGTGSYEQYF. The CDR3 region has the DNA TGCAGTGCTAGAGGGACAGGGTCCTACGAGCAGTACTTC.

This clonotype was observed a single time. CDR3 in amino acids: CASSFGGSSAPQHF. Written as DNA, the CDR3 is TGTGCCAGCAGTTTTGGGGGGTCAAGCGCGCCCCAGCATTTT. The rearrangement uses TRBV27 and TRBJ1-5, with D perhaps TRBD1 (5 bases). Germline-derived CDR1 and CDR2 are MNHEY and SMNVEV (reference sequence). The CDR3 has 14 amino acids. Trimming removed 3 bases at V and 9 bases at J, with 15 bases between.

V usage is TRBV4-1 and J usage is TRBJ1-4; D is unresolved. The germline gives CDR1 MGHRA, CDR2 YSYEKL. The CDR3 is made up of 15 amino acids. Trimming pared 4 bases from V and 5 bases from J, leaving 14 bases between. The CDR3 protein is CASSPLGRQNEKLFF. Written as DNA, the CDR3 is TGCGCCAGCAGCCCCCTAGGGAGGCAGAATGAAAAACTGTTTTTT.

This chain uses TRBV12-3 or TRBV12-4 with TRBJ2-3; TRBD1 is a possible D gene (5 bases). V gave up 4 bases and J gave up 0 bases, with 20 bases separating them. The length of the CDR3 is 18 residues. The CDR3 spells CASSSTGVRTSSTDTQYF. CDR3 bases: TGTGCCAGCAGTTCCACAGGAGTGCGAACCTCTAGCACAGATACGCAGTATTTT.

The rearrangement links TRBV7-9 to TRBJ2-7, with D possibly TRBD2 on 6 matching bases. The CDR3 is 15 residues long. Trimming stripped 8 bases from V and 6 bases from J, with 23 bases between. Germline V gives CDR1 SEHNR, CDR2 FQNEAQ (reference sequence). The CDR3 sequence is CASRMGWSGRFEQYF. For the CDR3, the DNA is TGTGCCAGCCGGATGGGTTGGAGCGGGCGCTTCGAGCAGTACTTC. The whole variable domain, filled in from reference TRBV7-9 and TRBJ2-7, reads DTGVSQNPRHKITKRGQNVTFRCDPISEHNRLYWYRQTLGQGPEFLTYFQNEAQLEKSRLLSDRFSAERPKGSFSTLEIQRTEQGDSAMYLCASRMGWSGRFEQYFGPGTRLTVT.

This CDR3 is CASSDTWSGSGANVLTF. CDR3 DNA sequence: TGTGCCAGCAGTGATACCTGGTCGGGTTCCGGGGCCAACGTCCTGACTTTC. The chain combines TRBV6-1 with TRBJ2-6; the D is unclear. Germline lookup yields CDR1 MNHNS and CDR2 SASEGT. Trimming pared 3 bases from V and 4 bases from J, leaving 16 bases between. This CDR3 contains 17 residues.